Listed below are T cell receptor beta chains from one sample, sequenced in a study of T cells after posttransplantation cyclophosphamide. Data came from immunoSEQ multiplex PCR; TCRdb stores just in-frame clones and leaves some out. The sample lists around 2,800 clones, over 75% occurring once. The sample was CD8+ T cells sorted from PBMCs. These receptors all come from a woman between 45 and 65 years old in good health and a related stem cell transplant donor. Both conserved end residues are part of each CDR3. D genes are given only for firm matches. The size field is filled for only some rows; it gives once, few, many or a size class.

v_gene	j_gene	abundance	d_gene	CDR3nt	CDR3aa
TRBV19	TRBJ1-1	-	-	TGTGCCAGTAGATTCGGGGGTATGAACACTGAAGCTTTCTTT	CASRFGGMNTEAFF
TRBV6-4	TRBJ2-1	-	TRBD1	TGTGCCAGCAGTGAGTATGGGACAGGATACAATGAGCAGTTCTTC	CASSEYGTGYNEQFF
TRBV7-6	TRBJ1-1	-	-	TGTGCCAGCAGCTTAGGGGGCTCCCCGGCCGCTGAAGCTTTCTTT	CASSLGGSPAAEAFF
TRBV7-8	TRBJ1-6	-	-	TGTGCCAGCAGCTTAGTGGGGAGCTCCTATAATTCACCCCTCCACTTT	CASSLVGSSYNSPLHF
TRBV15	TRBJ2-7	once	-	TGTGCCACCAGCAGCCGGGAAAGGCTAGATTATCACGAGCAGTACTTC	CATSSRERLDYHEQYF
TRBV5-4	TRBJ2-5	once	TRBD2	TGTGCCAGCAGCTTGGGGGGTAGCGGGGGACCCCAAGAGACCCAGTACTTC	CASSLGGSGGPQETQYF
TRBV27	TRBJ2-7	-	-	TGTGCCAGCAGTTTGGCAGGGGGGCCCTACGAGCAGTACTTC	CASSLAGGPYEQYF
TRBV28	TRBJ2-7	-	-	TGTGCCAGCAGACCGCGGGACGGAGCTCCACTAGCCTACGAGCAGTACTTC	CASRPRDGAPLAYEQYF
TRBV7-8	TRBJ2-7	-	-	TGTGCCAGCAGCTCCCGGGACACCCCCTACGAGCAGTACTTC	CASSSRDTPYEQYF
TRBV30	TRBJ2-7	-	-	TGTGCCTGGAGTGTTGAGGGTTACGAGCAGTACTTC	CAWSVEGYEQYF
TRBV7-8	TRBJ1-5	-	-	TGTGCCAGCAGCTTACAGGACAGTAGCAATCAGCCCCAGCATTTT	CASSLQDSSNQPQHF
TRBV7-2	TRBJ1-4	-	-	TGTGCCATCACCGGGACTGTTGGTATTGAAAAACTGTTTTTT	CAITGTVGIEKLFF